One and the same sample provided the 29 T cell receptor beta chains below, sequenced in a study of blood T cell repertoires in COVID-19. Some clones are missing from TCRdb's copy, which holds only in-frame ones; the method was immunoSEQ multiplex PCR. The data hold 160,000 or so clones, with less than 90% observed a single time. Specimen: PBMCs or T cells enriched from blood (not recorded which). The receptors shown here come from a woman in her 50s who had recovered from COVID-19.

This chain joins TRBV3-1 (or the pseudogene TRBV3-2) and TRBJ2-7; a weak D match, TRBD2 (5 bases). The CDR3 totals 17 residues. Germline CDR1 is LGHDT and CDR2 is YNNKEL (reference sequence). V was cut by 2 bases and J by 3 bases, with 20 bases left in between. In DNA form, the CDR3 reads TGTGCCAGCAGCCAACGACCCCGGGGAACCTATGTCTACGAGCAGTACTTC. This codes for CASSQRPRGTYVYEQYF.

V is TRBV11-3 and J is TRBJ2-1, with D perhaps matching TRBD2 (5 bases). The CDR3 extends over 13 amino acids. V was trimmed by 5 bases and J by 9 bases, leaving 14 bases between them. From germline, CDR1 is SGHNT and CDR2 YENEEA. This chain's CDR3 is CASSRRDFGEQFF. Here the CDR3 DNA reads TGTGCCAGCAGCCGCCGGGATTTCGGTGAGCAGTTCTTC.

The chain uses TRBV7-9 and TRBJ1-2; no clear D gene. V lost 5 bases to trimming and J lost 5 bases, with 6 bases between them. The germline gives CDR1 SEHNR, CDR2 FQNEAQ (reference sequence). The CDR3 has 11 residues. In DNA, the CDR3 is TGTGCCAGCAGCGCGTCTTATGGCTACACCTTC. Its translation: CASSASYGYTF.

This clone was seen once. Here the CDR3 reads CAAGLDEKLFF. The CDR3 region has the DNA TGTGCCGCCGGACTAGACGAAAAACTGTTTTTT. The rearrangement links TRBV10-3 to TRBJ1-4; no clear D. CDR1 and CDR2 (germline): ENHRY, SYGVKD. This CDR3 has 11 residues. Trimming took 11 bases from V and 8 from J, leaving 12 bases between them.

The chain links TRBV6-5 to TRBJ2-7; maybe TRBD2 (6 bases). This CDR3 has 14 residues. Trimming took off 7 bases at V and 5 bases at J, with 18 bases between the two ends. CDR1 and CDR2 (germline): MNHEY, SVGAGI. The CDR3 DNA is TGTGCCAGCACCGGAGGGCAGGGTTACAACGAGCAGTACTTC. Protein product: CASTGGQGYNEQYF.

V and J are TRBV6-1 and TRBJ2-2; D is unresolved. V lost 3 bases and J 4 bases, leaving 6 bases between the germline ends. Germline V CDR1 and CDR2: MNHNS, SASEGT. This CDR3 is 13 amino acids long. CDR3 amino acids: CASSERRTGELFF. As DNA, the CDR3 is TGTGCCAGCAGTGAGCGCCGCACCGGGGAGCTGTTTTTT.

The chain uses TRBV19 and TRBJ2-3, with TRBD1 as a possible D gene (5 bases). Trimming took off 5 bases at V and 1 base at J, with 13 bases between the two ends. Germline V gene data show CDR1 as LNHDA and CDR2 as SQIVND (reference sequence). CDR3 length: 15 residues. The CDR3 coding sequence is TGTGCCAGTAGTCCCCTCTCCAGGGGCACAGATACGCAGTATTTT. Its translation is CASSPLSRGTDTQYF.

This clone was seen once. The J gene is TRBJ2-5, the V gene TRBV29-1, with D hard to call. The germline V gene has CDR1 SQVTM and CDR2 ANQGSEA. With 1 base removed from V and 4 bases from J, the gap between germline ends came to 13 bases. This CDR3 comprises 14 residues. CDR3: CSVEGPGAVETQYF. For the CDR3, the DNA is TGCAGCGTTGAAGGCCCGGGTGCGGTAGAGACCCAGTACTTC.

The rearrangement uses TRBV9 and TRBJ2-1; tentatively, D is TRBD2 (6 bases). The germline V gene encodes CDR1 SGDLS and CDR2 YYNGEE. The V end was cut by 2 bases, the J end by 2 bases, with 17 bases between. The CDR3 runs 17 residues. The CDR3 region is CASSVSPGGPPYNEQFF. DNA of the CDR3: TGTGCCAGCAGCGTCTCCCCCGGGGGTCCCCCCTACAATGAGCAGTTCTTC. The complete variable domain, with remaining parts taken from reference TRBV9 and TRBJ2-1, reads DSGVTQTPKHLITATGQRVTLRCSPRSGDLSVYWYQQSLDQGLQFLIQYYNGEERAKGNILERFSAQQFPDLHSELNLSSLELGDSALYFCASSVSPGGPPYNEQFFGPGTRLTVL.

For this clone: This same CDR3 is encoded by further DNA sequences in the sample. This chain links TRBV19 with TRBJ2-7; weak D call: TRBD1 (6 bases). Germline V CDR1 and CDR2: LNHDA, SQIVND (reference sequence). V was cut by 6 bases and J by 1 base, with 10 bases left in between. The CDR3 covers 13 residues. CDR3 DNA sequence: TGTGCCAGTAGGGGTACAGGGTCCTACGAGCAGTACTTC. Its protein is CASRGTGSYEQYF.

The chain combines TRBV7-2 with TRBJ1-3; 7 bases fit TRBD1. The germline V gene encodes CDR1 SGHTA and CDR2 FQGNSA. Unmatched junction bases numbered 10, after V lost 4 bases and J lost 4 bases. This CDR3 comprises 16 residues. The CDR3 sequence: CASSWRDRPTGNTIYF. CDR3 bases: TGTGCCAGCAGCTGGAGGGACAGACCAACGGGAAACACCATATATTTT. The full variable domain, in which reference TRBV7-2 and TRBJ1-3 provide the parts outside the CDR3, is GAGVSQSPSNKVTEKGKDVELRCDPISGHTALYWYRQSLGQGLEFLIYFQGNSAPDKSGLPSDRFSAERTGGSVSTLTIQRTQQEDSAVYLCASSWRDRPTGNTIYFGEGSWLTVV.

The V and J genes are TRBV3-1 (or the pseudogene TRBV3-2) and TRBJ1-5, with 7 bases identical to TRBD1. The CDR3 length is 14 residues. The V gene end was trimmed by 4 bases and the J gene end by 9 bases; junction bases not matched to a gene: 9. The germline gives CDR1 LGHDT, CDR2 YNNKEL (reference sequence). CDR3 loop: CASSLTDRVTPQHF. In nucleotides, the CDR3 is TGTGCCAGCAGCCTTACCGACAGGGTGACGCCCCAGCATTTT.

The chain is built from TRBV7-9 and TRBJ2-7; tentative D call: TRBD1 (5 bases). Per the germline V gene, CDR1 is SEHNR and CDR2 is FQNEAQ (reference sequence). The CDR3 is 15 residues long. Trimming removed 5 bases at V and 4 bases at J, with 18 bases between. CDR3 nucleotides: TGTGCCAGCAGCGATCGAAATCAGGGCGAGTACGAGCAGTACTTC. Translated: CASSDRNQGEYEQYF.

The chain combines TRBV28 with TRBJ1-1; D remains unclear. V shed 4 bases and J shed 4 bases, with 4 bases lying between them. The length of the CDR3 is 11 residues. Germline V gene sequence: CDR1 MDHEN, CDR2 SYDVKM. The CDR3 coding sequence is TGTGCCAGCAGTTCGAGCACTGAAGCTTTCTTT. Its translation is CASSSSTEAFF.

This clone has only one observation. The CDR3 loop reads CASRRGEYQETQYF. CDR3 nucleotide sequence: TGCGCCAGCAGGAGAGGAGAGTACCAAGAGACCCAGTACTTC. This sequence joins TRBV5-1 and TRBJ2-5; the D is unclear. CDR3 length: 14 amino acids. Germline CDR1 reads SGHRS; CDR2 reads YFSETQ. The V gene lost 5 bases and the J gene lost 0 bases, with 11 bases spanning the gap.

The chain couples TRBV7-8 to TRBJ1-2, with TRBD1 matching 9 bases. CDR3 length: 14 amino acids. V gave up 1 base and J gave up 6 bases; unmatched junction bases: 3. Germline values: CDR1 SGHVS, CDR2 FQNEAQ. DNA for the CDR3: TGTGCCAGCAGCTTAGGGACAGGGGTAGATGGCTACACCTTC. Amino acid sequence: CASSLGTGVDGYTF.

The chain links TRBV27 to TRBJ1-2; D is unresolved. There are 14 residues in the CDR3. The V gene's germline CDR1 is MNHEY and CDR2 SMNVEV (reference sequence). Trimming stripped 5 bases from V and 8 bases from J, with 18 bases between. In DNA form, the CDR3 reads TGTGCCAGCAGTCCCCGGGTCTTCGAAATGGGCTACACCTTC. This gives the protein CASSPRVFEMGYTF.

The chain is built from TRBV27 and TRBJ2-1; TRBD2 agrees at 15 bases. V shed 5 bases, J shed 7 bases, and the junction held 3 bases outside the gene matches. Looked up from germline, CDR1 is MNHEY and CDR2 is SMNVEV (reference sequence). The CDR3 covers 15 residues. CDR3 bases: TGTGCCAGCAGTCGGGGACTAGCGGGAGGTAATGAGCAGTTCTTC. As protein: CASSRGLAGGNEQFF.

In regard to this clone: At one of its ends the junction is not consistent with the germline gene, which may arise from a read error. The chain employs TRBV7-9 and TRBJ1-2; the D is unclear. The CDR3 is 13 residues long. From germline, CDR1 is SEHNR and CDR2 FQNEAQ (reference sequence). The CDR3 DNA reads as TGTGCCAGCAGTTTAGCTGGGAGCTATGGCTACACCTTC. This codes for CASSLAGSYGYTF.

The rearrangement links TRBV28 to TRBJ2-1; TRBD2 matches 8 bases. J lost 0 bases, V lost 5 bases, and 6 bases had no gene match. This CDR3 is 16 amino acids long. CDR1 and CDR2 (germline): MDHEN, SYDVKM. This CDR3 reads CASSPPGGPSYNEQFF. The CDR3 DNA follows: TGTGCCAGCAGTCCACCGGGAGGGCCCTCCTACAATGAGCAGTTCTTC. Together with reference TRBV28 and TRBJ2-1, the CDR3 gives the full variable domain: DVKVTQSSRYLVKRTGEKVFLECVQDMDHENMFWYRQDPGLGLRLIYFSYDVKMKEKGDIPEGYSVSREKKERFSLILESASTNQTSMYLCASSPPGGPSYNEQFFGPGTRLTVL.

This sequence joins TRBV7-2 and TRBJ1-1; possibly TRBD1 for D (5 bases). The V and J ends lost 2 bases and 1 base respectively, with 11 bases between them. Germline values: CDR1 SGHTA, CDR2 FQGNSA. The CDR3 is 15 residues long. The chain's CDR3 is CASSLLGAPNTEAFF. CDR3 bases: TGTGCCAGCAGCTTATTAGGGGCTCCGAACACTGAAGCTTTCTTT. Together with reference TRBV7-2 and TRBJ1-1, the CDR3 gives the full variable domain: GAGVSQSPSNKVTEKGKDVELRCDPISGHTALYWYRQSLGQGLEFLIYFQGNSAPDKSGLPSDRFSAERTGGSVSTLTIQRTQQEDSAVYLCASSLLGAPNTEAFFGQGTRLTVV.

CDR3 residues: CASRPQTGAKGVTYEQYF. The DNA of the CDR3 is TGTGCCAGCAGGCCGCAGACAGGGGCTAAGGGGGTCACCTACGAGCAGTACTTC. The rearrangement uses TRBV27 and TRBJ2-7; 8 nucleotides align to TRBD1. CDR1 and CDR2 (germline): MNHEY, SMNVEV (reference sequence). Trimming cost V 6 bases and J 2 bases; bases outside gene matches: 18. This CDR3 has 18 residues.

This chain links TRBV7-3 with TRBJ2-3; the D gene is possibly TRBD2 (7 bases). This CDR3 has 15 amino acids. The germline V gene has CDR1 SGHTA and CDR2 FQGTGA. V was shortened by 0 bases and J by 3 bases, with 10 bases between the two germline ends. This chain's CDR3 is CASSLTGGGTDTQYF. The CDR3 nucleotides read TGTGCCAGCAGCTTAACGGGAGGGGGGACAGATACGCAGTATTTT.

The chain carries TRBV4-3 and TRBJ2-6; D is perhaps TRBD2 (6 bases). Germline V lookup: CDR1 LGHNA, CDR2 YSLEER. This CDR3 comprises 18 residues. The V gene lost 1 base and the J gene lost 2 bases, with 15 bases spanning the gap. In DNA form, the CDR3 reads TGCGCCAGCAGCCAAGTCAAGGAGGGACTGGCTGGGGCCAACGTCCTGACTTTC. Translated, it gives CASSQVKEGLAGANVLTF.

This chain joins TRBV11-3 and TRBJ2-2; D might be TRBD2 (5 bases). The V gene lost 2 bases and the J gene lost 4 bases, with 5 bases spanning the gap. Germline CDR1 reads SGHNT; CDR2 reads YENEEA. The length of the CDR3 is 13 residues. The CDR3 sequence is CASSLSGTGELFF. The CDR3 nucleotides read TGTGCCAGCAGCTTAAGCGGCACCGGGGAGCTGTTTTTT.

The rearrangement uses TRBV4-3 and TRBJ1-2; tentative D call: TRBD1 (5 bases). The V and J ends lost 0 bases and 5 bases respectively, with 19 bases between them. The CDR3 loop spans 17 amino acids. Per the germline V gene, CDR1 is LGHNA and CDR2 is YSLEER. CDR3 protein: CASSQDDPRRGYYGYTF. The DNA for the CDR3 is TGCGCCAGCAGCCAAGACGATCCCCGGCGGGGCTATTATGGCTACACCTTC.

The chain combines TRBV4-1 with TRBJ2-5; 9 bases line up with TRBD2. J lost 1 base, V lost 5 bases, and 5 bases had no gene match. CDR1 is MGHRA, CDR2 YSYEKL, per germline. The CDR3 spans 15 residues. In DNA form, the CDR3 reads TGCGCCAGCAGCTCGGGACTAGCAGTCCAAGAGACCCAGTACTTC. Amino acid sequence: CASSSGLAVQETQYF.

V gene TRBV18 combines with J gene TRBJ1-2, with D perhaps matching TRBD1 (6 bases). This CDR3 contains 15 residues. Trimming removed 2 bases from V and 4 bases from J, with 14 bases in between. Germline values: CDR1 KGHSH, CDR2 LQKENI. The CDR3 sequence is CASSPGTLSVYGYTF. The CDR3 DNA reads TGTGCCAGCTCACCAGGGACATTAAGCGTCTATGGCTACACCTTC.

The chain employs TRBV5-5 and TRBJ1-5; tentative D call: TRBD1 (5 bases). With 2 bases removed from V and 5 bases from J, the gap between germline ends came to 14 bases. Germline assignment: CDR1 SGHKS and CDR2 YYEKEE (reference sequence). The CDR3 has 15 amino acids. The CDR3 DNA follows: TGTGCCAGCAGCTTCCTCGGCAGGGCTGATCAGCCCCAGCATTTT. This translates into CASSFLGRADQPQHF. Filled out from reference TRBV5-5 and TRBJ1-5, the complete variable domain reads DAGVTQSPTHLIKTRGQQVTLRCSPISGHKSVSWYQQVLGQGPQFIFQYYEKEERGRGNFPDRFSARQFPNYSSELNVNALLLGDSALYLCASSFLGRADQPQHFGDGTRLSIL.